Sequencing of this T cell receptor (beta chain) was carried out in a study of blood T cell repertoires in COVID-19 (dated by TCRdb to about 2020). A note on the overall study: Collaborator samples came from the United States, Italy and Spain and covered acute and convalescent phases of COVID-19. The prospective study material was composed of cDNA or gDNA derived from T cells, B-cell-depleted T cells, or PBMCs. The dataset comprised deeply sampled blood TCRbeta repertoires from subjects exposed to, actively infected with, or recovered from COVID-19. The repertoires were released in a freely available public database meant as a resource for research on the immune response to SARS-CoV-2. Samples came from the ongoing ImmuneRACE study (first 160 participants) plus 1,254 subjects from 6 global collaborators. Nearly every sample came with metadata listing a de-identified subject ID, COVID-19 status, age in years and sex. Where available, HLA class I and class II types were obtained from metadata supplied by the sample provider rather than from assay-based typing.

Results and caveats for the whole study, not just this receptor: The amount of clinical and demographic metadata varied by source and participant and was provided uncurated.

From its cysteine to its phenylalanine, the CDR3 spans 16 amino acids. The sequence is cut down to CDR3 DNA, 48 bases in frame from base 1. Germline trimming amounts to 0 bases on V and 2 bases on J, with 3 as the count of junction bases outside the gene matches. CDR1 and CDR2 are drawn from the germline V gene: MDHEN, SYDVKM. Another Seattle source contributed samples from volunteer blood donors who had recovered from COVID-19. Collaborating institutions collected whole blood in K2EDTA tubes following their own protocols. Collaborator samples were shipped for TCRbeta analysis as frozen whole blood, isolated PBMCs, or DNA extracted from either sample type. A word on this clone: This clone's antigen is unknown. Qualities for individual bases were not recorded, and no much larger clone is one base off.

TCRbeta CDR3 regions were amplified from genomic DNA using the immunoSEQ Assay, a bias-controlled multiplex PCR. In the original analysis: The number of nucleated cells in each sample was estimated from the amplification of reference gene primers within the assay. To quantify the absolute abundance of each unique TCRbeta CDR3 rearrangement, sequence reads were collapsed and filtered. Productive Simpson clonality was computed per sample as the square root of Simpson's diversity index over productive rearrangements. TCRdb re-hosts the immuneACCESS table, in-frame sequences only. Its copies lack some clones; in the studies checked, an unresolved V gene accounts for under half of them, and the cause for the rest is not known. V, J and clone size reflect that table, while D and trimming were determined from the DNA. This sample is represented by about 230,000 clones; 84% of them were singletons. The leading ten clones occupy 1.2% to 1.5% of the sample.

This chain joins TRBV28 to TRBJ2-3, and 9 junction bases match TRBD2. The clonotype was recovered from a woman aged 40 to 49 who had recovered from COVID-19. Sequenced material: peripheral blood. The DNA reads TGTGCCAGCAGTTTATGGGCTAGCGGGGTCACAGATACGCAGTATTTT. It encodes CASSLWASGVTDTQYF. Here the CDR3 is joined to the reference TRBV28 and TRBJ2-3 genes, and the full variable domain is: DVKVTQSSRYLVKRTGEKVFLECVQDMDHENMFWYRQDPGLGLRLIYFSYDVKMKEKGDIPEGYSVSREKKERFSLILESASTNQTSMYLCASSLWASGVTDTQYFGPGTRLTVL.